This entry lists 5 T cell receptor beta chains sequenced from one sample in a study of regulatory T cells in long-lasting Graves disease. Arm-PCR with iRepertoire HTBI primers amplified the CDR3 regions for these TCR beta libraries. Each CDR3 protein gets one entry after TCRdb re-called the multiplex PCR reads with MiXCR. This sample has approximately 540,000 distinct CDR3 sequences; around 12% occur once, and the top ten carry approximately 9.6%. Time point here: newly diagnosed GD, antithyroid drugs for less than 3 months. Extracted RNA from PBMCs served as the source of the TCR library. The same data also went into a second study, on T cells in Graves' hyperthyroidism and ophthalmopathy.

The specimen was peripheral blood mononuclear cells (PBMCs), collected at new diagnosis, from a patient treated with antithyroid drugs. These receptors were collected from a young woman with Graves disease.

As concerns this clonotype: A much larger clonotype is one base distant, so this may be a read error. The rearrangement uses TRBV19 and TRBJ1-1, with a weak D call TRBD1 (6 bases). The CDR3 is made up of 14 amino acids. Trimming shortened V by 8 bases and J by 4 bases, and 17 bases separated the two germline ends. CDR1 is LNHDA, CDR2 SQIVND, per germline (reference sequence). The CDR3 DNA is TGTGCCAGTGGTCTACAGGGTATCGGCACTGAAGCTTTCTTT. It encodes CASGLQGIGTEAFF.

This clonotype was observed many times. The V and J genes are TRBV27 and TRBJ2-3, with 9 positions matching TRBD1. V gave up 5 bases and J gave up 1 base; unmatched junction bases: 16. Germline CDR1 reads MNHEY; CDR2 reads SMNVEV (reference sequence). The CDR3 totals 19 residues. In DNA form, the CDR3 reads TGTGCCAGCAGTACCACAGGGGGCGCCTGGGTTTCGGGCACAGATACGCAGTATTTT. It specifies CASSTTGGAWVSGTDTQYF.

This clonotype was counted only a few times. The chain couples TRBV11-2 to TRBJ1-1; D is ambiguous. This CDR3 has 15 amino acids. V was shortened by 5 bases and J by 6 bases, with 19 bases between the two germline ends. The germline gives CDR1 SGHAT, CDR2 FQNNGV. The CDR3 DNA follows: TGTGCCAGCAGCGCCGAACAGACCCCGAGGGCTGAAGCTTTCTTT. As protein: CASSAEQTPRAEAFF.

The CDR3 nucleotides are TGCAGTGCGCGGGGGGGACGATTACAGCCCCAGCATTTT. Its translation: CSARGGRLQPQHF. This sequence joins TRBV20-1 and TRBJ1-5; TRBD1 might be the D (5 bases). The CDR3 sequence is 13 residues long. The germline V and J ends were trimmed by 6 bases and 7 bases, with 16 bases remaining between them. Germline V CDR1 and CDR2: DFQATT, SNEGSKA (reference sequence).

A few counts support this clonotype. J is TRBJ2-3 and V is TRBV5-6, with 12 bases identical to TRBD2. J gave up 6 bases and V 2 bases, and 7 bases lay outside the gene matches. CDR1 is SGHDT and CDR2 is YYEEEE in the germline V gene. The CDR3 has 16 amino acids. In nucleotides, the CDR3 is TGTGCCAGCAGCTTACTGACTAGCGGGAGTCGTGATACGCAGTATTTT. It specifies CASSLLTSGSRDTQYF.